This entry describes one T cell receptor beta chain. The antigen is undetermined. This entry belongs to a study of cytomegalovirus exposure and HLA in healthy donors. The study, taken as a whole, reports: Earlier analysis looked at TCR beta V segments, and most were productive about 90% or about 30% of the time. In a later analysis, at a false discovery rate of 0.05, some 15,000 TCR beta sequences were associated with HLA alleles. V- and J-gene trimming in TCR beta was tied to a missense DCLRE1C variant by an analysis performed later.

Researchers ran the PCR with 60 Vbeta and 13 Jbeta primers. Sequencing was performed with immunoSEQ multiplex PCR; in TCRdb, only in-frame clones are kept and a portion is missing. The sample lists 100,000 to 150,000 clones, approximately 78% occurring once. Likely unrecorded immune exposures existed in these nominally healthy donors. Germline trimming cut 0 bases from V and 2 bases from J; bases unmatched to any gene: 4. The CDR3 contains 15 residues. Germline CDR1 reads SGHRS; CDR2 reads YFSETQ. The specimen sequenced was PBMCs. This clonotype originated in a man between 25 and 39 years old in good health and CMV-seropositive. V usage is TRBV5-1 and J usage is TRBJ2-7; 8 positions agree with TRBD2. CDR3: CASSLAREGPYEQYF. CDR3 nucleotides: TGCGCCAGCAGCTTGGCTCGGGAGGGCCCCTACGAGCAGTACTTC. Using reference TRBV5-1 and TRBJ2-7 for the parts outside the CDR3, the full variable domain is KAGVTQTPRYLIKTRGQQVTLSCSPISGHRSVSWYQQTPGQGLQFLFEYFSETQRNKGNFPGRFSGRQFSNSRSEMNVSTLELGDSALYLCASSLAREGPYEQYFGPGTRLTVT.